The present T cell receptor (beta chain) was sequenced within a study of Graves' ophthalmopathy and Graves' hyperthyroidism. Study context: Samples of peripheral blood were obtained at initial diagnosis, prior to treatment of any kind.

The V segment lost 2 bases and the J segment 4 bases; nucleotides outside the gene matches: 5. The germline V gene encodes CDR1 MNHEY and CDR2 SMNVEV (reference sequence). The CDR3 sequence is 14 residues long. As the template, RNA transcripts were used to amplify TCR beta CDR3 regions. The first round was an RT-PCR with HTBI primers, and the second round was a multiplex PCR. TCRdb redid the calling of the multiplex PCR reads with MiXCR, one entry per CDR3 protein. The sample records roughly 500,000 distinct CDR3 sequences, about 15% being singletons. This clonotype was found a few times. This rearrangement joins TRBV27 to TRBJ2-7; 7 bases are a match to TRBD1. Sequences were obtained from blood. The clonotype originates from a woman aged 25 to 39 with Graves' ophthalmopathy. The DNA of the CDR3 is TGTGCCAGCAGTTTACTGGACAGGCTGTACGAGCAGTACTTC. It translates to CASSLLDRLYEQYF.